Below are 29 T cell receptor beta chains sequenced from a single sample in a study of CD8 T cells in Susac syndrome (dated by TCRdb to between 2018 and 2021). The library relied on the immunoSEQ multiplex PCR assay. RNA was extracted using the RNeasy kit, and about 0.5 to 1 microgram was reverse transcribed with random hexamers. TCRdb's own reprocessing of the public reads used fastp at Q25 and MiXCR and kept productive beta chains. Rows matching on CDR3 protein sequence are summarized as one entry with the most common DNA and genes. This sample holds about 300,000 distinct CDR3 sequences; 80% to 90% were observed only once. Approximately 0.11% of the sample goes to the ten largest clones. Specimen: CD8+ T cells from PBMCs. All receptors come from a human donor with multiple sclerosis.

This chain joins TRBV9 and TRBJ2-2; TRBD1 agrees at 10 bases. V dropped 1 base and J dropped 1; count of bases not matched to a gene: 4. Germline loops: CDR1 SGDLS, CDR2 YYNGEE. This CDR3 comprises 17 residues. The CDR3 sequence is CASSVPGQGLNTGELFF. CDR3 coding DNA: TGTGCCAGCAGCGTACCGGGACAGGGGCTGAACACCGGGGAGCTGTTTTTT.

The chain carries TRBV4-2 and TRBJ2-2; TRBD2 matches at 7 bases. CDR1 is LGHNA and CDR2 is YNFKEQ in the germline V gene. J lost 4 bases, V lost 4 bases, and 9 bases had no gene match. The CDR3 extends over 16 amino acids. CDR3 sequence (DNA): TGTGCCAGCAGCCCACAGACTAGCAAAATCACCGGGGAGCTGTTTTTT. Amino acids: CASSPQTSKITGELFF.

V is TRBV6-4 and J is TRBJ2-2, with a weak D call TRBD2 (5 bases). Trimming pared 3 bases from V and 6 bases from J, leaving 14 bases between. CDR1 MRHNA and CDR2 SNTAGT come from the germline V gene. CDR3 length equals 15 residues. Here the CDR3 reads CASSDDPSRSGELFF. CDR3 coding DNA: TGTGCCAGCAGTGATGACCCTAGCCGATCCGGGGAGCTGTTTTTT.

DNA of the CDR3: TGTGCCAGTAGTCCCTACGATTCCTACAATGAGCAGTTCTTC. It yields the protein CASSPYDSYNEQFF. V is TRBV19 and J is TRBJ2-1, with D uncertain. From germline, CDR1 is LNHDA and CDR2 SQIVND (reference sequence). The CDR3 spans 14 residues. V gave up 5 bases and J gave up 1 base, with 9 bases separating them.

This clonotype was seen a handful of times. This chain uses TRBV4-1 with TRBJ2-7; TRBD1 aligns across 7 bases. The CDR3 is 16 residues long. CDR1 and CDR2 (germline): MGHRA, YSYEKL. V lost 4 bases to trimming and J lost 1 base; unmatched junction nucleotides: 10. DNA of the CDR3: TGCGCCAGCAGCCGAGAACTACGGGACAGATCCTACGAGCAGTACTTC. Its protein product is CASSRELRDRSYEQYF.

The chain links TRBV7-8 to TRBJ1-2, with unresolved D. CDR3 size: 14 residues. Germline V lookup: CDR1 SGHVS, CDR2 FQNEAQ. V was trimmed by 5 bases and J by 2 bases, leaving 12 bases between them. For the CDR3, the DNA is TGTGCCAGCAGCGCCCGGACGGTGAACTATGGCTACACCTTC. Translating gives CASSARTVNYGYTF. The full variable domain, in which reference TRBV7-8 and TRBJ1-2 provide the parts outside the CDR3, is GAGVSQSPRYKVAKRGQDVALRCDPISGHVSLFWYQQALGQGPEFLTYFQNEAQLDKSGLPSDRFFAERPEGSVSTLKIQRTQQEDSAVYLCASSARTVNYGYTFGSGTRLTVV.

The rearrangement links TRBV28 to TRBJ1-1; possibly TRBD1 for D (5 bases). Germline V gene sequence: CDR1 MDHEN, CDR2 SYDVKM. V was trimmed by 5 bases and J by 5 bases, leaving 18 bases between them. The CDR3 extends over 15 amino acids. The CDR3: CASSTLGGIETEAFF. The DNA of the CDR3 is TGTGCCAGCAGTACACTGGGGGGAATAGAGACTGAAGCTTTCTTT.

The chain uses TRBV19 and TRBJ2-1; D unclear. This CDR3 has 9 residues. V lost 6 bases, J lost 7 bases, and 1 base lay in between. Germline assignment: CDR1 LNHDA and CDR2 SQIVND (reference sequence). The CDR3 here is CASRNEQFF. The CDR3 DNA sequence: TGTGCCAGTAGGAATGAGCAGTTCTTC.

This clonotype occurred once. The genes are TRBV13 and TRBJ1-2; 8 bases are shared with TRBD1. Germline V CDR1 and CDR2: PRHDT, FYEKMQ (reference sequence). Trimming at V came to 5 bases and at J to 6 bases, leaving 8 bases not matched to a gene. This CDR3 has 14 residues. CDR3 nucleotides: TGTGCCAGCAGCGAACTGACAGGGGCGGATGGCTACACCTTC. Encoded protein: CASSELTGADGYTF.

J is TRBJ2-4 and V is TRBV15, with D perhaps TRBD2 (5 bases). V was pared by 2 bases and J by 0 bases, with 14 bases between. Germline values: CDR1 LNHNV, CDR2 YYDKDF (reference sequence). The CDR3 sequence is 17 residues long. CDR3 in amino acids: CATSRPADLLAKNIQYF. The CDR3 nucleotides are TGTGCCACCAGCAGACCTGCGGACTTACTAGCCAAAAACATTCAGTACTTC.

The CDR3 coding sequence is TGTGCCAGCAGTTTAAGGGCGGTCAATCAGCCCCAGCATTTT. It codes for CASSLRAVNQPQHF. V and J are TRBV12-3 or TRBV12-4 and TRBJ1-5; unclear D gene. The germline V and J ends were trimmed by 2 bases and 3 bases, with 8 bases remaining between them. The CDR3 contains 14 residues.

The chain links TRBV9 to TRBJ2-2, with 7 bases matching TRBD1. The CDR3 length is 16 residues. V trimming: 0 bases; J trimming: 2 bases; junction bases outside the gene matches: 4. CDR1 and CDR2 (germline): SGDLS, YYNGEE. The CDR3 DNA sequence: TGTGCCAGCAGCGTAGCTCGGGACAGAAACACCGGGGAGCTGTTTTTT. As protein: CASSVARDRNTGELFF.

V is TRBV6-1 and J is TRBJ2-7, with D possibly being TRBD1 (5 bases). V gave up 0 bases and J gave up 2 bases, with 17 bases separating them. This CDR3 has 17 residues. Germline CDR1 and CDR2: MNHNS and SASEGT. The CDR3 coding sequence is TGTGCCAGCAGTGAAGCGCTAGGGCAGACAGTTGCCTACGAGCAGTACTTC. This sequence encodes CASSEALGQTVAYEQYF.

The rearrangement uses TRBV7-9 and TRBJ2-7; D remains unclear. The V and J ends lost 4 bases and 6 bases respectively, with 10 bases between them. Germline-derived CDR1 and CDR2 are SEHNR and FQNEAQ (reference sequence). The CDR3 spans 12 residues. The CDR3 region has the DNA TGTGCCAGCAGCTCCGGCTCCGGCGAGCAGTACTTC. As protein: CASSSGSGEQYF.

The V and J genes are TRBV19 and TRBJ2-1, with D possibly TRBD2 on 6 matching bases. Germline V gene sequence: CDR1 LNHDA, CDR2 SQIVND (reference sequence). The CDR3 extends over 15 amino acids. Between the trimmed V and J ends, which lost 1 base and 3 bases, there was a span of 10 bases. The CDR3 loop is CASSIVGGIYNEQFF. The CDR3 nucleotides are TGTGCCAGTAGTATAGTCGGGGGAATCTACAATGAGCAGTTCTTC.

The V call is TRBV7-9, the J call TRBJ1-1; 7 bases agree with TRBD1. This CDR3 comprises 15 residues. Germline CDR1 reads SEHNR; CDR2 reads FQNEAQ (reference sequence). V trimming: 3 bases; J trimming: 3 bases; junction bases outside the gene matches: 7. In DNA form, the CDR3 reads TGTGCCAGCAGCTTTGACAGGGTAACCTACACTGAAGCTTTCTTT. Translated, it gives CASSFDRVTYTEAFF.

This clonotype has only one observation. The V and J genes are TRBV6-5 and TRBJ2-7; D is undetermined. The germline V gene has CDR1 MNHEY and CDR2 SVGAGI. The CDR3 runs 17 residues. Deletions cut 2 bases from V and 3 bases from J, with 20 bases between. CDR3 in amino acids: CASSYNADLKLGYEQYF. CDR3 DNA sequence: TGTGCCAGCAGTTACAACGCAGACCTAAAATTAGGCTACGAGCAGTACTTC.

This chain joins TRBV4-1 and TRBJ1-3; the D is unclear. Between the trimmed V and J ends, which lost 1 base and 1 base, there was a span of 11 bases. From germline, CDR1 is MGHRA and CDR2 YSYEKL. The CDR3 contains 16 residues. The CDR3: CASSQVAASSGNTIYF. CDR3 DNA: TGCGCCAGCAGCCAAGTTGCGGCTTCGTCTGGAAACACCATATATTTT.

The gene calls are TRBV3-1 and TRBJ2-2; no clear D gene. Trimming left V 9 bases short and J 6 bases short, with 8 bases between. Germline V gene data show CDR1 as LGHDT and CDR2 as YNNKEL (reference sequence). This CDR3 region has 11 residues. For the CDR3, the DNA is TGTGCCAGTGCCTCGGCCGGGGAGCTGTTTTTT. This encodes CASASAGELFF.

This clonotype occurred a few times. This sequence joins TRBV27 and TRBJ2-4; D might be TRBD1 (5 bases). The CDR3 is 12 amino acids. The V and J ends lost 7 bases and 10 bases respectively, with 14 bases between them. Germline CDR1 is MNHEY and CDR2 is SMNVEV (reference sequence). This CDR3 reads CASKSRRGIQYF. Here the CDR3 DNA reads TGTGCCAGCAAGTCAAGAAGGGGTATTCAGTACTTC.

V gene TRBV20-1 combines with J gene TRBJ2-7, with D unresolved. Germline V gene data show CDR1 as DFQATT and CDR2 as SNEGSKA (reference sequence). CDR3 length: 11 amino acids. V was trimmed by 2 bases and J by 2 bases, leaving 4 bases between them. CDR3 bases: TGCAGTGCTAGACAGCCCTACGAGCAGTACTTC. This sequence encodes CSARQPYEQYF.

The chain is built from TRBV27 and TRBJ2-5, with 8 bases lining up with TRBD1. Trimming took 7 bases from V and 3 from J; bases not matched to a gene: 7. Germline lookup yields CDR1 MNHEY and CDR2 SMNVEV (reference sequence). The length of the CDR3 is 14 residues. CDR3 nucleotide sequence: TGTGCCAGCACTGACAGGGGTAGAGAAGAGACCCAGTACTTC. Amino acid sequence: CASTDRGREETQYF.

The V and J genes are TRBV20-1 and TRBJ2-2, with a tentative D call TRBD2 (5 bases). The CDR3 runs 15 residues. Germline V gene data show CDR1 as DFQATT and CDR2 as SNEGSKA (reference sequence). V was clipped by 0 bases and J by 6 bases, with 14 bases between them. CDR3 region: CSARDWGGESGELFF. DNA for the CDR3: TGCAGTGCTAGAGATTGGGGTGGGGAGTCCGGGGAGCTGTTTTTT.

J is TRBJ1-5 and V is TRBV5-6; 8 nucleotides line up with TRBD1. V lost 0 bases to trimming and J lost 11 bases; unmatched junction nucleotides: 7. CDR1 is SGHDT, CDR2 YYEEEE, per germline. The CDR3 loop spans 14 amino acids. The CDR3 coding sequence is TGTGCCAGCAGCTTGGGGACAGGGTGGAGAGCCCAGCATTTT. Its translation: CASSLGTGWRAQHF.

Regarding this clonotype: An end of the junction differs from the germline gene, which may be a read error. V gene TRBV5-4 combines with J gene TRBJ1-1; a weak D match, TRBD1 (6 bases). CDR1 and CDR2 (germline): SGHNT, YYREEE (reference sequence). This CDR3 region has 13 residues. The CDR3 region has the DNA TGTGCCAGCAGCACGGGGGCTTACACTGAAGCTTTTTTT. Translation gives CASSTGAYTEAFF. The full variable domain, in which reference TRBV5-4 and TRBJ1-1 provide the parts outside the CDR3, is ETGVTQSPTHLIKTRGQQVTLRCSSQSGHNTVSWYQQALGQGPQFIFQYYREEENGRGNFPPRFSGLQFPNYSSELNVNALELDDSALYLCASSTGAYTEAFFGQGTRLTVV.

This rearrangement joins TRBV27 to TRBJ1-5; D is uncertain. The CDR3 runs to 13 residues. Germline CDR1 and CDR2: MNHEY and SMNVEV (reference sequence). Trimming took off 6 bases at V and 9 bases at J, with 15 bases between the two ends. The CDR3 protein is CASRPGGAGPQHF. The CDR3 bases are TGTGCCAGCAGGCCGGGCGGCGCGGGGCCCCAGCATTTT.

This clonotype is a singleton in its sample. V and J are TRBV4-2 and TRBJ1-5; 11 positions match TRBD1. The V gene's germline CDR1 is LGHNA and CDR2 YNFKEQ. The CDR3 consists of 17 residues. J gave up 5 bases and V 1 base, and 7 bases lay outside the gene matches. CDR3 region: CASSQGTGGRNDQPQHF. The CDR3 bases are TGTGCCAGCAGCCAAGGGACAGGGGGCAGGAATGATCAGCCCCAGCATTTT.

This chain uses TRBV19 with TRBJ2-3; TRBD1 is a possible D gene (6 bases). Germline CDR1 and CDR2: LNHDA and SQIVND (reference sequence). The V end lost 3 bases, the J end lost 2 bases, and 18 bases lay between the germline ends. The length of the CDR3 is 17 residues. The CDR3 DNA is TGTGCCAGTAGTATGGGACATGACAGGCGAATCACAGATACGCAGTATTTT. It translates to CASSMGHDRRITDTQYF. Supplemented by reference TRBV19 and TRBJ2-3, the full variable domain reads DGGITQSPKYLFRKEGQNVTLSCEQNLNHDAMYWYRQDPGQGLRLIYYSQIVNDFQKGDIAEGYSVSREKKESFPLTVTSAQKNPTAFYLCASSMGHDRRITDTQYFGPGTRLTVL.

The V gene is TRBV7-2, the J gene TRBJ2-3; TRBD2 agrees at 14 bases. CDR1 is SGHTA, CDR2 FQGNSA, per germline. J was trimmed by 0 bases and V by 6 bases; bases with no gene match: 11. CDR3 length equals 19 residues. The CDR3 nucleotides read TGTGCCAGCAGTTACGGACTAGCGGGAGGCCGGGCTAGCACAGATACGCAGTATTTT. Translated, it gives CASSYGLAGGRASTDTQYF.